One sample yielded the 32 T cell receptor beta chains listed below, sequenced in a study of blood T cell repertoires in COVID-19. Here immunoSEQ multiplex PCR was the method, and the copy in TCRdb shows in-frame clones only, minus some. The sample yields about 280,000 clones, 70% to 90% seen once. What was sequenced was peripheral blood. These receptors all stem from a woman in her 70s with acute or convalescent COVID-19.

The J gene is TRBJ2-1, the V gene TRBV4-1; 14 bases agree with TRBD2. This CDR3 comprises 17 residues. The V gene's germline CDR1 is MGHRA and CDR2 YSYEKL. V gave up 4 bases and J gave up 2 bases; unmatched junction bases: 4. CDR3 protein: CASSPGLAGGPYNEQFF. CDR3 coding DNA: TGCGCCAGCAGCCCAGGACTAGCGGGGGGCCCCTACAATGAGCAGTTCTTC.

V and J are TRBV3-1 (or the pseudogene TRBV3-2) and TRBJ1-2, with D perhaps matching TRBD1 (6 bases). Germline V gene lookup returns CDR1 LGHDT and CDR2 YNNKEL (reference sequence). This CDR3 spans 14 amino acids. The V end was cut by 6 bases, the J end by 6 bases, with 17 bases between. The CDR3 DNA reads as TGTGCCAGCAGACCAGGGGCGAGGGGAGATGGCTACACCTTC. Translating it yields CASRPGARGDGYTF.

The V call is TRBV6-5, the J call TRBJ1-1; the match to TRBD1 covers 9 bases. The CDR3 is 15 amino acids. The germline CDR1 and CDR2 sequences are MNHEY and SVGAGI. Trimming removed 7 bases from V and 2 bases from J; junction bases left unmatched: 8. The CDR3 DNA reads TGTGCCAGCAAGATGGACAGGGGAGTCAACACTGAAGCTTTCTTT. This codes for CASKMDRGVNTEAFF.

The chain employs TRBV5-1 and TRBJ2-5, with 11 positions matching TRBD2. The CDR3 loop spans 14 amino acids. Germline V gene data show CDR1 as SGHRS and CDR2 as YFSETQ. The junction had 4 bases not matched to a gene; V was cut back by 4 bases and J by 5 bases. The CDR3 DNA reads TGCGCCAGCAGCCGTAGCGGGGGGGCGGAGACCCAGTACTTC. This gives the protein CASSRSGGAETQYF.

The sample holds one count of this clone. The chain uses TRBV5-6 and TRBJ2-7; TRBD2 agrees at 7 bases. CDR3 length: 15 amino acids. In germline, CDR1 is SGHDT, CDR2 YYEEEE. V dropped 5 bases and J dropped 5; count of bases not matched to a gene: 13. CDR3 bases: TGTGCCAGCAGGTTGATCTACGGGGGGATAAACGAGCAGTACTTC. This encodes CASRLIYGGINEQYF.

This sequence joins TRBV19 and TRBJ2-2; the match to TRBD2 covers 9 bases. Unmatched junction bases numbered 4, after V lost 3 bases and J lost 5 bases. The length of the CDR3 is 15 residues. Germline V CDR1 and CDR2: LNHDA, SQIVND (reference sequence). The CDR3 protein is CASSIRRGGTGELFF. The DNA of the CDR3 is TGTGCCAGTAGTATCCGGCGGGGGGGTACCGGGGAGCTGTTTTTT.

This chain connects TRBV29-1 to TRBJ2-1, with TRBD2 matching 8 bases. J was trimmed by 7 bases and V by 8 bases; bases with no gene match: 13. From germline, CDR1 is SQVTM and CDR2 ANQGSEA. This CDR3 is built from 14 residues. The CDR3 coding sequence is TGCAGCTCCAGCCGGGGGGGGGCTCAGAATGAGCAGTTCTTC. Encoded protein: CSSSRGGAQNEQFF.

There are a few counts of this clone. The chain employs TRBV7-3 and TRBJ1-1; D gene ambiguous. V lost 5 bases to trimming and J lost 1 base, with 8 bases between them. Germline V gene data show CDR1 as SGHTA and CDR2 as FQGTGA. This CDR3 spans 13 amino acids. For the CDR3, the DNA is TGTGCCAGCAGCCCGGGGTGGAACACTGAAGCTTTCTTT. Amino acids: CASSPGWNTEAFF.

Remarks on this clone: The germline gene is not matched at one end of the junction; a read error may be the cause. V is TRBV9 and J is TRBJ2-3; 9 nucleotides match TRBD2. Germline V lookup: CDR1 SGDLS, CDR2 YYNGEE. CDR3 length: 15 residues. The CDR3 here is CASSVVGTSTYTQYF. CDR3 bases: TGTGCCAGCAGCGTAGTTGGGACTAGCACATATACGCAGTATTTT.

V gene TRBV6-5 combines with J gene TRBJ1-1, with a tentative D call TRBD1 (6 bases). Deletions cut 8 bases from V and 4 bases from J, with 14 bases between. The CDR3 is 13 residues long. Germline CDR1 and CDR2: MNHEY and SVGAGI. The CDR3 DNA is TGTGCCAGCGCGTCCCAAGGGGGCACTGAAGCTTTCTTT. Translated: CASASQGGTEAFF.

CDR3 DNA: TGTGCCAGCAGTTTAGGGGGCGAGCAGTACTTC. It codes for CASSLGGEQYF. This chain uses TRBV2 with TRBJ2-7, with D perhaps matching TRBD1 (6 bases). Trimming shortened V by 5 bases and J by 6 bases, and 8 bases separated the two germline ends. The CDR3 totals 11 residues. Germline V CDR1 and CDR2: SNHLY, FYNNEI.

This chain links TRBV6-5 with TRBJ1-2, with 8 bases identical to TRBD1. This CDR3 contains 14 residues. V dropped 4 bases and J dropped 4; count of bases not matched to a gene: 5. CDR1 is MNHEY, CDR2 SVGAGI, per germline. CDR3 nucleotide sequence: TGTGCCAGCAGTTCCGACAGGGGAAGCTATGGCTACACCTTC. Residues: CASSSDRGSYGYTF.

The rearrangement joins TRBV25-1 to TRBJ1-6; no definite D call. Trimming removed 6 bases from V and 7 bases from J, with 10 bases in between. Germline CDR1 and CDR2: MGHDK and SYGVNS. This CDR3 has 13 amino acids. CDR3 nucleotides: TGTGCCAGCAGGGAGATTGGCAATTCACCCCTCCACTTT. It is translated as CASREIGNSPLHF. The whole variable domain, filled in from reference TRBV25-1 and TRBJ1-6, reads EADIYQTPRYLVIGTGKKITLECSQTMGHDKMYWYQQDPGMELHLIHYSYGVNSTEKGDLSSESTVSRIRTEHFPLTLESARPSHTSQYLCASREIGNSPLHFGNGTRLTVT.

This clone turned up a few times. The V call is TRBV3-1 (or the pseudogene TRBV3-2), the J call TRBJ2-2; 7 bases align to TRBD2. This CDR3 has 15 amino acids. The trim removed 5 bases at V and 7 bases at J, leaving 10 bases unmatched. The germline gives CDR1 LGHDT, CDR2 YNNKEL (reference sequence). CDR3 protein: CASSSGTILYGELFF. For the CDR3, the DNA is TGTGCCAGCAGCTCCGGGACTATACTGTACGGGGAGCTGTTTTTT.

Here the CDR3 reads CASSIASSPYGYTF. The CDR3 bases are TGTGCCAGTAGTATTGCGAGTTCACCCTATGGCTACACCTTC. V and J are TRBV19 and TRBJ1-2; D remains unclear. The CDR3 runs 14 residues. V dropped 3 bases and J dropped 4 bases, with 12 bases sitting between them. CDR1 and CDR2 from the germline V gene are LNHDA and SQIVND (reference sequence).

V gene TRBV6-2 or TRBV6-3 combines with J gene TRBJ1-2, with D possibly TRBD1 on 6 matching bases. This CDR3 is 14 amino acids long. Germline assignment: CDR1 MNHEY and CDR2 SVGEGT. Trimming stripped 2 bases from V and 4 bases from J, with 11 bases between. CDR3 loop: CASSYGTLSYGYTF. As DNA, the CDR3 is TGTGCCAGCAGTTACGGGACACTTAGCTATGGCTACACCTTC.

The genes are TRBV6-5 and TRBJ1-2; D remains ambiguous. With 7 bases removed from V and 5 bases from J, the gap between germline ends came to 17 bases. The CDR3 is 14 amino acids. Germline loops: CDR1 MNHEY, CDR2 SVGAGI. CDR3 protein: CASTERIFLYGYTF. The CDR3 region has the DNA TGTGCCAGCACCGAGAGGATCTTCTTATATGGCTACACCTTC.

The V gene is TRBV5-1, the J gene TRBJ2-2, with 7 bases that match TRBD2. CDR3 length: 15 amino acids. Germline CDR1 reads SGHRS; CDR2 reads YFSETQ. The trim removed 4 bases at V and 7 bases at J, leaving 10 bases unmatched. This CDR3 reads CASSPGAGRNGELFF. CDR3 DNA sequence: TGCGCCAGCAGCCCGGGAGCGGGGCGGAACGGGGAGCTGTTTTTT. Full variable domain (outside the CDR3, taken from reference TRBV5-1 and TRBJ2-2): KAGVTQTPRYLIKTRGQQVTLSCSPISGHRSVSWYQQTPGQGLQFLFEYFSETQRNKGNFPGRFSGRQFSNSRSEMNVSTLELGDSALYLCASSPGAGRNGELFFGEGSRLTVL.

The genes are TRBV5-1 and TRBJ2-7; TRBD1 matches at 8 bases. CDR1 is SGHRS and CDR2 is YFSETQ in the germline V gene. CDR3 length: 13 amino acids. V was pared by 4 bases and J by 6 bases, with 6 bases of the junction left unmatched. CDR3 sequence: CASSPTGVGEQYF. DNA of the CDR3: TGCGCCAGCAGCCCGACAGGGGTTGGCGAGCAGTACTTC.

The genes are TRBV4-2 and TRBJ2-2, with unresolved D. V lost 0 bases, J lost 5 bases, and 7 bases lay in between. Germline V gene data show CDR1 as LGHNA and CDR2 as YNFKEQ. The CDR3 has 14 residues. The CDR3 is CASSQDLTTGELFF. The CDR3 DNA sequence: TGTGCCAGCAGCCAAGATCTCACAACCGGGGAGCTGTTTTTT.

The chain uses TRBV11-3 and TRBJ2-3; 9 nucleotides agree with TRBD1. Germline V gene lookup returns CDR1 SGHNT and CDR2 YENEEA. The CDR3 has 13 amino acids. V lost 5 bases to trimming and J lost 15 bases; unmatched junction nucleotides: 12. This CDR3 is CASSTRTGAEKYF. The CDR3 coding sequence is TGTGCCAGCAGCACCAGGACAGGGGCCGAAAAATATTTT. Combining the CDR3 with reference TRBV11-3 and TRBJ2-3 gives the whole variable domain EAGVVQSPRYKIIEKKQPVAFWCNPISGHNTLYWYLQNLGQGPELLIRYENEEAVDDSQLPKDRFSAERLKGVDSTLKIQPAELGDSAVYLCASSTRTGAEKYFGPGTRLTVL.

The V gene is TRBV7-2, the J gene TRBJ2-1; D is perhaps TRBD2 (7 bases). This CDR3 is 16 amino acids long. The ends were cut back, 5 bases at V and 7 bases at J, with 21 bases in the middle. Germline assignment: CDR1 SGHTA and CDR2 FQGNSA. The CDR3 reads CASSEVIGGPKNEQFF. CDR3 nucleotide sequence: TGTGCCAGCAGCGAAGTAATCGGGGGGCCTAAAAATGAGCAGTTCTTC.

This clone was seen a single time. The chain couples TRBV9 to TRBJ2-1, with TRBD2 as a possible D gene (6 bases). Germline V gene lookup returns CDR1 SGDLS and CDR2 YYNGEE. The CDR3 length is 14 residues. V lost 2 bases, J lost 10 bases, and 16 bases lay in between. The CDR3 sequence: CASSVGGLQGEQFF. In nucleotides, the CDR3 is TGTGCCAGCAGCGTTGGGGGGTTGCAAGGGGAGCAGTTCTTC.

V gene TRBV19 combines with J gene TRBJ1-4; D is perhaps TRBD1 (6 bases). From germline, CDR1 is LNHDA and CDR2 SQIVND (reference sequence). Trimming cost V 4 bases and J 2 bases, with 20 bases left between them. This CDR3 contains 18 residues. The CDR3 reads CASSRRPGTRGTNEKLFF. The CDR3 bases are TGTGCCAGTAGTAGGCGTCCCGGGACTAGGGGGACTAATGAAAAACTGTTTTTT.

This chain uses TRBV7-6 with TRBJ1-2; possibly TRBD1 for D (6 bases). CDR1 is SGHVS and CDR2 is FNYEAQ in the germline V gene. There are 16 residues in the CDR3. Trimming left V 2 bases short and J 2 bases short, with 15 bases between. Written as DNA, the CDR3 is TGTGCCAGCAGCTTATACCTCAGGGGCGAAAACTATGGCTACACCTTC. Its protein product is CASSLYLRGENYGYTF.

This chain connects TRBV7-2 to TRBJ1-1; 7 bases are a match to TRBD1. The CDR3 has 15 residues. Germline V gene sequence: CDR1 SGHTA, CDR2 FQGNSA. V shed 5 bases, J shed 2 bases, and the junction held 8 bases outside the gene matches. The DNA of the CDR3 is TGTGCCAGCAGCATGACGACAGGGCAAAACACTGAAGCTTTCTTT. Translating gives CASSMTTGQNTEAFF.

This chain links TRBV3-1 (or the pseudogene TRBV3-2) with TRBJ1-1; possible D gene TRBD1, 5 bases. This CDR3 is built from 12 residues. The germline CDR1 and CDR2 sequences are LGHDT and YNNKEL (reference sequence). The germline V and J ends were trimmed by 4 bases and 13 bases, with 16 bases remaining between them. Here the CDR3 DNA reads TGTGCCAGCAGCCCGGGGGATACCTTTTTTTTCTTT. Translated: CASSPGDTFFFF.

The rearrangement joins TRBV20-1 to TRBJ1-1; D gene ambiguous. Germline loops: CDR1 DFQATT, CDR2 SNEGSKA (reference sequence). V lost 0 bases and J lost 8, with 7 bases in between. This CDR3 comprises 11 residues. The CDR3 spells CSARDLREAFF. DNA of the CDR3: TGCAGTGCTAGAGATCTGCGGGAAGCTTTCTTT.

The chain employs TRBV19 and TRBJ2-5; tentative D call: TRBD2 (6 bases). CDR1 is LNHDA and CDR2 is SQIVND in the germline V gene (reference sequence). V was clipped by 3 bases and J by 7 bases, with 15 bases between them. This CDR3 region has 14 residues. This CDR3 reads CASSMGGGERTQYF. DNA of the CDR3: TGTGCCAGTAGTATGGGGGGTGGGGAACGGACCCAGTACTTC.

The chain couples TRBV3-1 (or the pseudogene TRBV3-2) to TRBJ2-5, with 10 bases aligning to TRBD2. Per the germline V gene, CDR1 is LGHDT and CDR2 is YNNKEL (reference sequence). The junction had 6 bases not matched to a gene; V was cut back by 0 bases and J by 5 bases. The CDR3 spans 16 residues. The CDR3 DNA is TGTGCCAGCAGCCAAGAGGGGACTAGCGTGGGGGAGACCCAGTACTTC. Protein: CASSQEGTSVGETQYF.

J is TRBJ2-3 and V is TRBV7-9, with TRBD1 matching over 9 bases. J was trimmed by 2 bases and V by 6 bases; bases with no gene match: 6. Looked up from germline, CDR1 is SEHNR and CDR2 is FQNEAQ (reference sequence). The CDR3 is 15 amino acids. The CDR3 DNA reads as TGTGCCAGCAGTTCCGGGACAGGGTCCACAGATACGCAGTATTTT. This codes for CASSSGTGSTDTQYF.

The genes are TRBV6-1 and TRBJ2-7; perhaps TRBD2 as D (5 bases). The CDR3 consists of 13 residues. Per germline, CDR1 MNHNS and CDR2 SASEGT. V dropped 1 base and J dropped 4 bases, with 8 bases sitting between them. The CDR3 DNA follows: TGTGCCAGCAGTGAAGAATCGGGATACGAGCAGTACTTC. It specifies CASSEESGYEQYF.